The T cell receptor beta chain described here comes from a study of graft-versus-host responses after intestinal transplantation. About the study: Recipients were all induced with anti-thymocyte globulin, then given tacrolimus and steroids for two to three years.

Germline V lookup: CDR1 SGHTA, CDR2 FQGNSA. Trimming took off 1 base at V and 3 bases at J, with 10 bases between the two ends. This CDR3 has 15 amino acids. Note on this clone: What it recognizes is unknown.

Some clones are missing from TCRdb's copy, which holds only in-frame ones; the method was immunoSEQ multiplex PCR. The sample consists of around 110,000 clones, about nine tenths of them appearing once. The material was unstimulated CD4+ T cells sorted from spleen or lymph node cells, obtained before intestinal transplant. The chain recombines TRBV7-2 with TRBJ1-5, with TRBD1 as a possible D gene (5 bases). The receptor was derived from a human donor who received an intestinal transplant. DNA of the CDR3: TGTGCCAGCAGCTTAGAAGGGGCCCTCAATCAGCCCCAGCATTTT. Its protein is CASSLEGALNQPQHF.